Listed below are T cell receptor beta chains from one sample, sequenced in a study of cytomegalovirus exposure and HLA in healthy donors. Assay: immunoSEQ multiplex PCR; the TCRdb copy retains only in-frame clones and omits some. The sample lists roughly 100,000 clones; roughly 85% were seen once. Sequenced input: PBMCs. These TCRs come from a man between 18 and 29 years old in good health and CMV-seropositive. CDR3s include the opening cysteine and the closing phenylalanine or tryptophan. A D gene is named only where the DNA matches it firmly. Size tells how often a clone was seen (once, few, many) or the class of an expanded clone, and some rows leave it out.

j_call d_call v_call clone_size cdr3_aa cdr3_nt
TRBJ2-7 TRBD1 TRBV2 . CASNRRDSPYEQYF TGTGCCAGCAATCGAAGGGACAGCCCCTACGAGCAGTACTTC
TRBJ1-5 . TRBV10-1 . CASRLTITLGQPQHF TGCGCCAGCAGATTGACAATCACTTTGGGTCAGCCCCAGCATTTT
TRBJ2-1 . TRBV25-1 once CASSPGRDNEQFF TGTGCCAGCAGCCCGGGTCGTGACAATGAGCAGTTCTTC
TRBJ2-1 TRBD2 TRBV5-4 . CASSQGLAEYNEQFF TGTGCCAGCAGCCAAGGACTAGCGGAGTACAATGAGCAGTTCTTC
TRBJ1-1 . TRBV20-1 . CSKEPRGGAFF TGCAGTAAGGAACCGCGCGGAGGGGCTTTCTTT
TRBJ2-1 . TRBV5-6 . CASSLVGASVNEQFF TGTGCCAGCAGCTTGGTTGGGGCTAGCGTTAATGAGCAGTTCTTC
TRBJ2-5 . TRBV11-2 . CASSVALLSQGEETQYF TGTGCCAGCAGCGTCGCCTTACTTTCACAGGGAGAGGAGACCCAGTACTTC
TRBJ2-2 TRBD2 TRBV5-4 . CASRGGLAGQGELFF TGTGCCAGCAGAGGGGGGCTAGCGGGGCAAGGGGAGCTGTTTTTT
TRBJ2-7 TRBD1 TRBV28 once CASSFLSGGSYEQYF TGTGCCAGCAGTTTTTTGTCAGGGGGCTCCTACGAGCAGTACTTC
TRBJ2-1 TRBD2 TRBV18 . CASSRTRSVDEQFF TGTGCCAGCTCGCGGACTAGATCCGTCGATGAGCAGTTCTTC
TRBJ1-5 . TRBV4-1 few CASSQQRNQPQHF TGCGCCAGCAGCCAGCAGAGGAATCAGCCCCAGCATTTT
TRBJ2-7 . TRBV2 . CASRMDTEGSSYEQYF TGTGCCAGCAGGATGGACACGGAGGGAAGCTCCTACGAGCAGTACTTC
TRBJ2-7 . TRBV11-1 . CASSFDTAYEQYF TGTGCCAGCAGCTTCGACACAGCCTACGAGCAGTACTTC
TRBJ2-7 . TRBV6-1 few CASSEESTGILPSYEQYF TGTGCCAGCAGTGAAGAAAGTACAGGAATTCTCCCATCCTACGAGCAGTACTTC
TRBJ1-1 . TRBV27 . CASSGGTEAFF TGTGCCAGCAGTGGAGGGACCGAAGCTTTCTTT
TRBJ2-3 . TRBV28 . CASSQGTSDTQYF TGTGCCAGCAGTCAGGGGACAAGCGATACGCAGTATTTT
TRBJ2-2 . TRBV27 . CASSGAGPRNTGELFF TGTGCCAGCAGTGGCGCGGGCCCCCGGAACACCGGGGAGCTGTTTTTT
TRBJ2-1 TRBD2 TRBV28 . CASSIAGTSRDNEQFF TGTGCCAGCAGTATTGCCGGGACTAGCAGAGACAATGAGCAGTTCTTC
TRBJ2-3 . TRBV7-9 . CASSLGFSGIGGTQYF TGTGCCAGCAGCTTAGGTTTTTCGGGAATTGGAGGTACGCAGTATTTT
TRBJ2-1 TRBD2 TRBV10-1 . CASSDTSGRFNEQFF TGCGCCAGCAGCGATACTAGCGGGAGATTCAATGAGCAGTTCTTC
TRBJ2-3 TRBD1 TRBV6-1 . CASSRDRGYTDTQYF TGTGCCAGCAGTAGAGACAGGGGGTACACAGATACGCAGTATTTT
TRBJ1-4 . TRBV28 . CASSSAEAFEEKLFF TGTGCCAGCAGTTCCGCGGAGGCGTTTGAGGAAAAACTGTTTTTT
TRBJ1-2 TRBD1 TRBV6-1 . CASSEQGDYGYTF TGTGCCAGCAGTGAACAGGGGGACTATGGCTACACCTTC
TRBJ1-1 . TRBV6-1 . CASSLTGDTEAFF TGTGCCAGCAGCCTTACGGGGGACACTGAAGCTTTCTTT
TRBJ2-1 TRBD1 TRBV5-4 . CASSPKGLLATGVYNEQFF TGTGCCAGCAGCCCAAAGGGTTTGCTAGCGACAGGGGTATACAATGAGCAGTTCTTC
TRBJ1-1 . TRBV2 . CASSEGGVAGAPREAFF TGTGCCAGCAGTGAAGGGGGTGTCGCGGGGGCTCCGCGGGAAGCTTTCTTT
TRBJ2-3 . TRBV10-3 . CAISELAWGTDTQYF TGTGCCATCAGTGAGTTAGCGTGGGGCACAGATACGCAGTATTTT
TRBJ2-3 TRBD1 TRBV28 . CASSLSSTGATDTQYF TGTGCCAGCAGTTTAAGTAGTACAGGGGCCACAGATACGCAGTATTTT
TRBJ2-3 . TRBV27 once CASSLGATDTQYF TGTGCCAGCAGTTTGGGGGCGACAGATACGCAGTATTTT
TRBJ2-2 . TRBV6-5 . CASSYYLANTGELFF TGTGCCAGCAGTTACTACTTGGCGAACACCGGGGAGCTGTTTTTT
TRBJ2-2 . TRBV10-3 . CAISGQINTGELFF TGTGCCATCAGTGGACAGATCAACACCGGGGAGCTGTTTTTT
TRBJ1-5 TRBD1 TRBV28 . CASTPLTADRGGGPQHF TGTGCCAGCACCCCCCTAACGGCAGACAGGGGTGGAGGGCCCCAGCATTTT
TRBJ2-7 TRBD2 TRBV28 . CASSLTGTSGSYEQYF TGTGCCAGCAGTCTCACCGGGACTAGCGGGTCCTACGAGCAGTACTTC
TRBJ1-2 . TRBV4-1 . CASSQERQDGGYTF TGCGCCAGCAGCCAAGAACGGCAGGATGGTGGCTACACCTTC
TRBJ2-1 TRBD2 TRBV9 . CASSVETGGSYNEQFF TGTGCCAGCAGCGTAGAAACGGGAGGTTCCTACAATGAGCAGTTCTTC